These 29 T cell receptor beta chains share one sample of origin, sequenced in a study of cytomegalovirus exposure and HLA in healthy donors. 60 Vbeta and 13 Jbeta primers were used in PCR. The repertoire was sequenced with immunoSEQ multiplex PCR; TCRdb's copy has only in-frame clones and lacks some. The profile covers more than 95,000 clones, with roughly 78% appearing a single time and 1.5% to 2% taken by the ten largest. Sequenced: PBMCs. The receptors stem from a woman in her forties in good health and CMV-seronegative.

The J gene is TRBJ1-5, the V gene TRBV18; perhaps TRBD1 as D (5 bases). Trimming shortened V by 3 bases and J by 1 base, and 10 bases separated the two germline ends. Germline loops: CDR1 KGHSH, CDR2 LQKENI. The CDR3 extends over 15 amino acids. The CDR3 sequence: CASSPVGASNQPQHF. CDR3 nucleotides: TGTGCCAGCTCACCTGTAGGGGCCAGCAATCAGCCCCAGCATTTT.

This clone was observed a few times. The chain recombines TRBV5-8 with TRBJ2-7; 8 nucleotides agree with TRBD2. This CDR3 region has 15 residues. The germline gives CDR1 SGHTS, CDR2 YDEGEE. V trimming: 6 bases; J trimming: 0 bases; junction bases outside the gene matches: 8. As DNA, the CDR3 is TGTGCCAGCACCCCGGGGGGGGTCTTCTCCTACGAGCAGTACTTC. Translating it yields CASTPGGVFSYEQYF.

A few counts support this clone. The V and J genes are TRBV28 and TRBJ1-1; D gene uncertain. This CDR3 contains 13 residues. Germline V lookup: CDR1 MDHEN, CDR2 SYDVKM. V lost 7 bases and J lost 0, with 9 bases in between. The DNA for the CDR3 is TGTGCCAGCACTGAGGGAGTGAACACTGAAGCTTTCTTT. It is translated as CASTEGVNTEAFF. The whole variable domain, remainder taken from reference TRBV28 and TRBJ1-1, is DVKVTQSSRYLVKRTGEKVFLECVQDMDHENMFWYRQDPGLGLRLIYFSYDVKMKEKGDIPEGYSVSREKKERFSLILESASTNQTSMYLCASTEGVNTEAFFGQGTRLTVV.

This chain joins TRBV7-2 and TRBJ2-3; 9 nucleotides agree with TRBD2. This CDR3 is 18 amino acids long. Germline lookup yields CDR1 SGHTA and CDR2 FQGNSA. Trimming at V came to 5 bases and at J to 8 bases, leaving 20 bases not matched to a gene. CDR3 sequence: CASSGSGGSGSRKGTQYF. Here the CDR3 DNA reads TGTGCCAGCAGCGGCAGCGGAGGTAGCGGGAGTCGGAAGGGTACGCAGTATTTT. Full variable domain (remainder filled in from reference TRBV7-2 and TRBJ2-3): GAGVSQSPSNKVTEKGKDVELRCDPISGHTALYWYRQSLGQGLEFLIYFQGNSAPDKSGLPSDRFSAERTGGSVSTLTIQRTQQEDSAVYLCASSGSGGSGSRKGTQYFGPGTRLTVL.

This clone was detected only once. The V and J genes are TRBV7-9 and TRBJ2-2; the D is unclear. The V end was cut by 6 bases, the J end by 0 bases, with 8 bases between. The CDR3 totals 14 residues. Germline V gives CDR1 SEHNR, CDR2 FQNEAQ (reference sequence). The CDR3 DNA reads TGTGCCAGCAGTCCTCAGTCGAACACCGGGGAGCTGTTTTTT. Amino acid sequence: CASSPQSNTGELFF. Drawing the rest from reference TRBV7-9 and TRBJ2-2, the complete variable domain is DTGVSQNPRHKITKRGQNVTFRCDPISEHNRLYWYRQTLGQGPEFLTYFQNEAQLEKSRLLSDRFSAERPKGSFSTLEIQRTEQGDSAMYLCASSPQSNTGELFFGEGSRLTVL.

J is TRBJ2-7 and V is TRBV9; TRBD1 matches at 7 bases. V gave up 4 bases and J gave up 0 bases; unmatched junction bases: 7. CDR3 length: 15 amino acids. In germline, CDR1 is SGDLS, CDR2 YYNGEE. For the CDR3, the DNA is TGTGCCAGCAGCCCCGGACAGGCCGCCTCCTACGAGCAGTACTTC. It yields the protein CASSPGQAASYEQYF.

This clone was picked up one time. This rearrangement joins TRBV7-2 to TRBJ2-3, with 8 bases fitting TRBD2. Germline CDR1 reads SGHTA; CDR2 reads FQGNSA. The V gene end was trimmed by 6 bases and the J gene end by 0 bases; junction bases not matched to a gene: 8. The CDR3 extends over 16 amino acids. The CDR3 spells CASRIDGGVSTDTQYF. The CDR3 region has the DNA TGTGCCAGCAGGATAGACGGGGGGGTCAGCACAGATACGCAGTATTTT.

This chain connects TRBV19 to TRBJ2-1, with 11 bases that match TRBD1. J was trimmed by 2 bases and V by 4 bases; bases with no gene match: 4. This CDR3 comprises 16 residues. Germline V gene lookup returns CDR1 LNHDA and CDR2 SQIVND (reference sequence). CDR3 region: CASSTWTGGTYNEQFF. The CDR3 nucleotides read TGTGCCAGTAGTACTTGGACAGGGGGCACCTACAATGAGCAGTTCTTC.

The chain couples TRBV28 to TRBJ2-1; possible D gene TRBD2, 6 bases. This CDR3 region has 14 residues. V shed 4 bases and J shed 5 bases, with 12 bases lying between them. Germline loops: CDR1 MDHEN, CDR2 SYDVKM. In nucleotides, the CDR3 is TGTGCCAGCAGTTGGAGACTAGGGAACAATGAGCAGTTCTTC. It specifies CASSWRLGNNEQFF. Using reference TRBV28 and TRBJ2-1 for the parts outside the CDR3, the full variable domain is DVKVTQSSRYLVKRTGEKVFLECVQDMDHENMFWYRQDPGLGLRLIYFSYDVKMKEKGDIPEGYSVSREKKERFSLILESASTNQTSMYLCASSWRLGNNEQFFGPGTRLTVL.

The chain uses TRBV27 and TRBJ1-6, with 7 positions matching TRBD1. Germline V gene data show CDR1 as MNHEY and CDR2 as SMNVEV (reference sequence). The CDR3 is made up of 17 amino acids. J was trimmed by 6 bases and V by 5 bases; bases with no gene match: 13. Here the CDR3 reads CASSPRGPGTVNSPLHF. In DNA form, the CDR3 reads TGTGCCAGCAGTCCTAGGGGACCGGGGACAGTTAATTCACCCCTCCACTTT.

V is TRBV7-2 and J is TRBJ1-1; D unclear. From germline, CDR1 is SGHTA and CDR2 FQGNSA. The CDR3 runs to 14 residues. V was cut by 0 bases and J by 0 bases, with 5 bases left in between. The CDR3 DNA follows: TGTGCCAGCAGCTTAGCGGCGGTGAACACTGAAGCTTTCTTT. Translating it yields CASSLAAVNTEAFF.

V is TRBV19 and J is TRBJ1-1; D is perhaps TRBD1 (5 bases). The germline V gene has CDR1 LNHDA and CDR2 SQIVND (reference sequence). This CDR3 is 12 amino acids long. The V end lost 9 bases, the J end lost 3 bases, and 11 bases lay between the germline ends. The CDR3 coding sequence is TGTGCCAGCTCAAAAGGGGACACTGAAGCTTTCTTT. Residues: CASSKGDTEAFF.

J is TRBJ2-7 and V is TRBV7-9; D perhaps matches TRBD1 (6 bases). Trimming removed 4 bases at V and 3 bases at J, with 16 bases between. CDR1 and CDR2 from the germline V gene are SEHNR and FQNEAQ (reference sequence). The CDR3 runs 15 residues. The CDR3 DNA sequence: TGTGCCAGCAGCTCGACACAGGGAGCCCTCTACGAGCAGTACTTC. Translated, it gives CASSSTQGALYEQYF.

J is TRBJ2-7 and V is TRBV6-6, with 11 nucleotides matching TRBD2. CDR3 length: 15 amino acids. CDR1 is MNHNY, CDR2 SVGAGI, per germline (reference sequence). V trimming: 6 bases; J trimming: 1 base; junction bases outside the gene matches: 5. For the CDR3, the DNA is TGTGCCAGCAGCTTACTAGCGGGAGTATCCTACGAGCAGTACTTC. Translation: CASSLLAGVSYEQYF.

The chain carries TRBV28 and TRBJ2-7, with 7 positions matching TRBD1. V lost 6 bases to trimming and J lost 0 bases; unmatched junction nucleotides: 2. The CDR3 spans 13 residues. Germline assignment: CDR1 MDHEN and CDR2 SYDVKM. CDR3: CASRRQGSYEQYF. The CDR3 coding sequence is TGTGCCAGCAGGAGACAGGGCTCCTACGAGCAGTACTTC.

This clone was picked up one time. CDR3 bases: TGTGCCAGTAGTATAACCAGACAGGGAGCCCAGCATTTT. This gives the protein CASSITRQGAQHF. The chain recombines TRBV19 with TRBJ1-5; 7 bases are shared with TRBD1. From germline, CDR1 is LNHDA and CDR2 SQIVND (reference sequence). This CDR3 is built from 13 residues. The V and J ends lost 2 bases and 11 bases, in that order; junction bases with no gene match: 6.

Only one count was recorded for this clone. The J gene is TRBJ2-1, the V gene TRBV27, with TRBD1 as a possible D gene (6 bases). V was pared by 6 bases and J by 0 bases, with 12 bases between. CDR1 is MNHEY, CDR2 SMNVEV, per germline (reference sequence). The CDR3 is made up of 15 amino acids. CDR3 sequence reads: CASSPGTFSYNEQFF. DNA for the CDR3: TGTGCCAGCAGCCCCGGGACATTCTCCTACAATGAGCAGTTCTTC.

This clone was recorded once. The CDR3 sequence is CASPTSGTYADTQYF. The CDR3 nucleotides read TGTGCCAGCCCGACTAGCGGGACGTATGCAGATACGCAGTATTTT. This chain uses TRBV2 with TRBJ2-3, with 11 positions matching TRBD2. Germline V gene sequence: CDR1 SNHLY, CDR2 FYNNEI. The junction had 8 bases not matched to a gene; V was cut back by 8 bases and J by 4 bases. The CDR3 spans 15 residues.

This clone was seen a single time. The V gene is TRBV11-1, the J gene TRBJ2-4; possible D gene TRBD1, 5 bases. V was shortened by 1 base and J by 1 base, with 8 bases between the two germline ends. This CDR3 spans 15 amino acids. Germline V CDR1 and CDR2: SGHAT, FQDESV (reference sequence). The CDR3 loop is CASSLVSGAKNIQYF. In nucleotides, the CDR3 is TGTGCCAGCAGCTTAGTGTCAGGGGCCAAAAACATTCAGTACTTC. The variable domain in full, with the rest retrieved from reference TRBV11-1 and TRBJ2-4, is EAEVAQSPRYKITEKSQAVAFWCDPISGHATLYWYRQILGQGPELLVQFQDESVVDDSQLPKDRFSAERLKGVDSTLKIQPAELGDSAMYLCASSLVSGAKNIQYFGAGTRLSVL.

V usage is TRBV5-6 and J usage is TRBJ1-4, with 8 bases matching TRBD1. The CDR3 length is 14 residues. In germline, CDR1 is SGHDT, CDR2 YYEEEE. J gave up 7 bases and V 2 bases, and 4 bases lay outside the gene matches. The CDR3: CASSFQGASEKLFF. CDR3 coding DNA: TGTGCCAGCAGCTTTCAGGGGGCTAGTGAAAAACTGTTTTTT. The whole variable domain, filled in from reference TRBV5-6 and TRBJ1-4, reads DAGVTQSPTHLIKTRGQQVTLRCSPKSGHDTVSWYQQALGQGPQFIFQYYEEEERQRGNFPDRFSGHQFPNYSSELNVNALLLGDSALYLCASSFQGASEKLFFGSGTQLSVL.

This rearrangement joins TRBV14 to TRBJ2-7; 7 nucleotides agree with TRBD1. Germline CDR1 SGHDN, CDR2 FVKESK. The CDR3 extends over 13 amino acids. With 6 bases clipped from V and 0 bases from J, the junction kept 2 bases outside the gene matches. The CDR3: CASSRDSSYEQYF. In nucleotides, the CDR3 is TGTGCCAGCAGTCGGGACAGCTCCTACGAGCAGTACTTC.

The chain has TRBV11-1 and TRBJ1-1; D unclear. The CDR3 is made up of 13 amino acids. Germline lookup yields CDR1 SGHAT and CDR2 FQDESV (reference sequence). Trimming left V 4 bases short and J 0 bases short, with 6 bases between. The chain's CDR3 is CASSWPMNTEAFF. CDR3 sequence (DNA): TGTGCCAGCAGCTGGCCGATGAACACTGAAGCTTTCTTT.

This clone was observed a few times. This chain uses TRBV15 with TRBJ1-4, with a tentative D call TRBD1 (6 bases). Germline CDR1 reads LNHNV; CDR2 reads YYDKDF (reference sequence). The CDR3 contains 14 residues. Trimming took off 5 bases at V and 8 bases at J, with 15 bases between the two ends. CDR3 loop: CATSPRQVSEKLFF. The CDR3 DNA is TGTGCCACCAGCCCGCGACAGGTTTCGGAAAAACTGTTTTTT.

The CDR3 coding sequence is TGTGCCAGCAGCGCCATTATTGGCGGGAGGAGGAATGAGCAGTTCTTC. This gives the protein CASSAIIGGRRNEQFF. This rearrangement joins TRBV7-3 to TRBJ2-1; 8 nucleotides match TRBD2. The length of the CDR3 is 16 residues. Germline V gene lookup returns CDR1 SGHTA and CDR2 FQGTGA. With V trimmed by 5 bases and J by 7 bases, 13 bases remained unmatched.

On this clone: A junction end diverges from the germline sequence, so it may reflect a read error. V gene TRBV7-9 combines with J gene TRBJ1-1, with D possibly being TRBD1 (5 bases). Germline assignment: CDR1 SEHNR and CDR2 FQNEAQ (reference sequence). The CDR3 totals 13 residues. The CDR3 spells CSSSLQENTEAFF. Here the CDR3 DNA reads TGTTCCAGCAGCTTACAGGAGAACACTGAAGCTTTCTTT.

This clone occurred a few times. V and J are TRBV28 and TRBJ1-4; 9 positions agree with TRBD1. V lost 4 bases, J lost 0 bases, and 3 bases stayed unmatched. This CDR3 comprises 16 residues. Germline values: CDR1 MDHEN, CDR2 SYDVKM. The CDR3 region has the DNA TGTGCCAGCAGTTCGGGACAGGGCCCAACTAATGAAAAACTGTTTTTT. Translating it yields CASSSGQGPTNEKLFF.

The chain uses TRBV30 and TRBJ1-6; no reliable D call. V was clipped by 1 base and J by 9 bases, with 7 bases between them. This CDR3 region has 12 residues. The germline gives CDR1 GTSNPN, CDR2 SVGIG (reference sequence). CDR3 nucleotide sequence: TGTGCCTGGAGTGGTCCGGGTTCACCCCTCCACTTT. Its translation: CAWSGPGSPLHF. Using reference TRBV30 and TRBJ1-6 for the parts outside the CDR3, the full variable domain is SQTIHQWPATLVQPVGSPLSLECTVEGTSNPNLYWYRQAAGRGLQLLFYSVGIGQISSEVPQNLSASRPQDRQFILSSKKLLLSDSGFYLCAWSGPGSPLHFGNGTRLTVT.

Written as DNA, the CDR3 is TGTGCCAGCAGCCTGGACAAGGTTTATGAAAAACTGTTTTTT. Protein: CASSLDKVYEKLFF. V is TRBV7-9 and J is TRBJ1-4; the D gene is possibly TRBD1 (5 bases). This CDR3 is built from 14 residues. V was pared by 5 bases and J by 6 bases, with 13 bases between. Germline assignment: CDR1 SEHNR and CDR2 FQNEAQ (reference sequence).

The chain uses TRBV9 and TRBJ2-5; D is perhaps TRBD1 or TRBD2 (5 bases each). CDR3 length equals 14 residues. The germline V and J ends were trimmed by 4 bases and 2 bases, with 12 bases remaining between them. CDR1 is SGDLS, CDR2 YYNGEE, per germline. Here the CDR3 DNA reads TGTGCCAGCAGCCTAGGGACGGGGCAAGAGACCCAGTACTTC. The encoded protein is CASSLGTGQETQYF. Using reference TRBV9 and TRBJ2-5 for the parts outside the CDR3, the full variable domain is DSGVTQTPKHLITATGQRVTLRCSPRSGDLSVYWYQQSLDQGLQFLIQYYNGEERAKGNILERFSAQQFPDLHSELNLSSLELGDSALYFCASSLGTGQETQYFGPGTRLLVL.